This TCR beta chain was sequenced during a study of regulatory T cells in long-lasting Graves disease. Study results and limitations: Newly diagnosed patients had higher TCR diversity than persistent Graves' patients did. Persistent disease was characterized by preferential usage of TRBV28, TRBJ1-2 and TRBJ2-5. The number of shared public clonotypes was higher in persistent patients (2,741) than new patients (around 960).

Germline V lookup: CDR1 LNHDA, CDR2 SQIVND (reference sequence). Trimming left V 6 bases short and J 2 bases short, with 11 bases between. The CDR3 is made up of 14 amino acids. RNA extracted from PBMCs served as the sequencing template. Guidelines of the American Thyroid Association were used to diagnose Graves' disease. TCRdb fed the reads into MiXCR, producing one record per CDR3 protein. The profile shows 650 to 850 distinct CDR3 sequences, 75% to 85% of them singletons. For this clonotype: Its target is not known.

The gene calls are TRBV19 and TRBJ1-5; D uncertain. This receptor was obtained from a woman aged 30 to 39 with Graves disease. Sequenced here: peripheral blood mononuclear cells (PBMCs), sampled with antithyroid drug treatment, in newly diagnosed or persistent Graves disease (not recorded which). The CDR3 region has the DNA TGTGCCAGTAGAGGCGCCGTAGGCAATCAGCCCCAGCATTTT. This translates into CASRGAVGNQPQHF.